The 8 T cell receptor beta chains in this list originate from one sample, sequenced in a study of OX40 agonist ivuxolimab in advanced cancers. This table comes from immunoSEQ multiplex PCR, and its TCRdb copy is limited to in-frame clones, with some not included. The sample has 60,000 to 85,000 clones, roughly nine tenths seen once. The sequencing used CD4+ or CD8+ T cells sorted from blood, collected in a trial of the OX40 agonist ivuxolimab. The receptor set was obtained from an adult with an advanced solid tumor such as melanoma, head and neck, liver or kidney cancer.

This rearrangement joins TRBV7-9 to TRBJ2-5; D is unresolved. The CDR3 extends over 12 amino acids. The germline V gene encodes CDR1 SEHNR and CDR2 FQNEAQ (reference sequence). With 5 bases removed from V and 2 bases from J, the gap between germline ends came to 6 bases. CDR3 loop: CASSIIQETQYF. CDR3 nucleotide sequence: TGTGCCAGCAGCATAATACAAGAGACCCAGTACTTC.

The chain employs TRBV9 and TRBJ2-2; D is undetermined. Looked up from germline, CDR1 is SGDLS and CDR2 is YYNGEE. V shed 5 bases and J shed 1 base, with 9 bases lying between them. CDR3 length equals 14 residues. The CDR3 loop reads CASRWAQNTGELFF. The CDR3 region has the DNA TGTGCCAGCAGGTGGGCACAGAACACCGGGGAGCTGTTTTTT.

V and J are TRBV27 and TRBJ2-6; D is undetermined. CDR3 length equals 15 residues. CDR1 and CDR2 from the germline V gene are MNHEY and SMNVEV (reference sequence). V was clipped by 4 bases and J by 0 bases, with 7 bases between them. In DNA form, the CDR3 reads TGTGCCAGCAGTTCCGACACCTCTGGGGCCAACGTCCTGACTTTC. This translates into CASSSDTSGANVLTF.

The chain has TRBV30 and TRBJ2-7, with unresolved D. The V end was cut by 3 bases, the J end by 5 bases, with 11 bases between. The CDR3 contains 12 residues. CDR1 GTSNPN and CDR2 SVGIG come from the germline V gene (reference sequence). The CDR3 reads CAWSAMPHEQYF. The CDR3 coding sequence is TGTGCCTGGAGCGCCATGCCCCACGAGCAGTACTTC.

This clone was observed once. The CDR3, as DNA: TGTGCCAGTAGTCCACAGGGAACCAAAAACATTCAGTACTTC. It specifies CASSPQGTKNIQYF. The J gene is TRBJ2-4, the V gene TRBV19; maybe TRBD1 (6 bases). This CDR3 has 14 amino acids. Per germline, CDR1 LNHDA and CDR2 SQIVND (reference sequence). Between the trimmed V and J ends, which lost 5 bases and 2 bases, there was a span of 10 bases.

This clone has more than one count but fewer than ten. The V and J genes are TRBV4-2 and TRBJ1-4; perhaps TRBD1 as D (5 bases). The CDR3 runs 15 residues. Germline V gene sequence: CDR1 LGHNA, CDR2 YNFKEQ. V lost 2 bases to trimming and J lost 0 bases, with 7 bases between them. CDR3 protein: CASSQTGATNEKLFF. In nucleotides, the CDR3 is TGTGCCAGCAGCCAAACGGGGGCAACTAATGAAAAACTGTTTTTT.

The chain is built from TRBV30 and TRBJ1-4; 9 bases are a match to TRBD1. Per the germline V gene, CDR1 is GTSNPN and CDR2 is SVGIG (reference sequence). The V gene end was trimmed by 3 bases and the J gene end by 8 bases; junction bases not matched to a gene: 7. The CDR3 extends over 14 amino acids. CDR3 nucleotides: TGTGCCTGGAGACATCCGGACAGGGGAGAAAAACTGTTTTTT. It translates to CAWRHPDRGEKLFF.

The CDR3 is CASSTPRWLGSEQYF. CDR3 bases: TGTGCCAGCAGTACCCCCAGGTGGCTCGGGAGTGAGCAGTACTTC. This chain connects TRBV6-5 to TRBJ2-7; D may be TRBD2 (6 bases). Between the trimmed V and J ends, which lost 5 bases and 7 bases, there was a span of 21 bases. The length of the CDR3 is 15 residues. Looked up from germline, CDR1 is MNHEY and CDR2 is SVGAGI.